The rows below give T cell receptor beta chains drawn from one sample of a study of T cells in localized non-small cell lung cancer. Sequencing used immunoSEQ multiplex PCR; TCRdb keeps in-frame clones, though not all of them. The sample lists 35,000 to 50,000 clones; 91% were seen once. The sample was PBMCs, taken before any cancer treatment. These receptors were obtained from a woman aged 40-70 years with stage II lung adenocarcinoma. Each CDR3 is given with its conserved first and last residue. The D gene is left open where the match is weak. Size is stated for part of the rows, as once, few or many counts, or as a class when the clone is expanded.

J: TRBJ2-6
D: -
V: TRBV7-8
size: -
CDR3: CASSGFNYPQSRANVLTF
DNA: TGTGCCAGCAGCGGATTTAATTACCCACAAAGTCGGGCCAACGTCCTGACTTTC

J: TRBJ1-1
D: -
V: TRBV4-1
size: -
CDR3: CASSPRQDTEAFF
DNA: TGCGCCAGCAGCCCTAGACAGGACACTGAAGCTTTCTTT

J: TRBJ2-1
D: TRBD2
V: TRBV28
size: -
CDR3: CASSFGGAYNEQFF
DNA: TGTGCCAGCAGTTTCGGGGGGGCCTACAATGAGCAGTTCTTC

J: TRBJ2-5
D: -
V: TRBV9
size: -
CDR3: CASSVAWDGLTQYF
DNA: TGTGCCAGCAGCGTAGCCTGGGACGGCTTAACCCAGTACTTC

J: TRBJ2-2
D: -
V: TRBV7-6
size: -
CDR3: CASSRANTGELFF
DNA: TGTGCCAGCTCCAGGGCGAACACCGGGGAGCTGTTTTTT

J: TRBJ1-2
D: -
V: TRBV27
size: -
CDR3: CASSPAGLLANYGYTF
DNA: TGTGCCAGCAGCCCCGCCGGACTGTTAGCTAACTATGGCTACACCTTC

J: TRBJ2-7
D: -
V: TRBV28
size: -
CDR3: CASSLSGLEGEQYF
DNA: TGTGCCAGCAGTTTATCCGGGTTGGAGGGCGAGCAGTACTTC

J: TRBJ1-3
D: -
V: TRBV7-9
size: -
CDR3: CASSPSPSSGNTIYF
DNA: TGTGCCAGCAGCCCAAGTCCCAGCTCTGGAAACACCATATATTTT

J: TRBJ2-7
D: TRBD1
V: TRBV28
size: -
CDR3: CASSGPGQGSNEQYF
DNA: TGTGCCAGCAGTGGGCCGGGACAGGGTTCCAACGAGCAGTACTTC

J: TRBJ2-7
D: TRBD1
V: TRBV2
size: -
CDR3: CASSERGQGIYEQYF
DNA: TGTGCCAGCAGTGAAAGGGGACAGGGAATCTACGAGCAGTACTTC

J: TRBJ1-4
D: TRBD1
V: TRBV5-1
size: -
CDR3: CASSLTGDGSEKLFF
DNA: TGCGCCAGCAGTCTTACAGGGGACGGGAGTGAAAAACTGTTTTTT

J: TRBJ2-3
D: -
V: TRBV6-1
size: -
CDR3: CASSEVRDSTSFNTDTQYF
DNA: TGTGCCAGCAGTGAAGTGAGGGACTCGACCTCGTTCAACACAGATACGCAGTATTTT

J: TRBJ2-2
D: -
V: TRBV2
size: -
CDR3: CASSGGRRTTGELFF
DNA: TGTGCCAGCAGTGGGGGAAGAAGGACCACCGGGGAGCTGTTTTTT

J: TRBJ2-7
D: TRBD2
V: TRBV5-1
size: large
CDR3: CASSFGLGSREQYF
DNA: TGCGCCAGCAGCTTTGGACTAGGGTCACGCGAGCAGTACTTC

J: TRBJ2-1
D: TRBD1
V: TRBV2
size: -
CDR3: CASSEDRGRRNEQFF
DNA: TGTGCCAGCAGTGAGGACAGGGGGCGCAGAAATGAGCAGTTCTTC

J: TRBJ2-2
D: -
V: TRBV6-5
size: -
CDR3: CASSYSRGWNTGELFF
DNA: TGTGCCAGCAGTTACTCCAGGGGATGGAACACCGGGGAGCTGTTTTTT

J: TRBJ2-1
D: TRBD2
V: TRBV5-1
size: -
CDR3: CASSLLGTSGNEQFF
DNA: TGCGCCAGCAGCTTGCTGGGGACTAGTGGTAATGAGCAGTTCTTC

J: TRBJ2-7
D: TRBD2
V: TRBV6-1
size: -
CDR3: CASSAGLAPYEQYF
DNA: TGTGCCAGCAGTGCCGGACTAGCCCCCTACGAGCAGTACTTC

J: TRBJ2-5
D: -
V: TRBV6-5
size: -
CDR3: CASSLGRGQETQYF
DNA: TGTGCCAGCAGTTTGGGGCGGGGACAAGAGACCCAGTACTTC

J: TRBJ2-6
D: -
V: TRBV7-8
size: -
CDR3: CASSLGSISGANVLTF
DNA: TGTGCCAGCAGCTTAGGGTCCATTTCTGGGGCCAACGTCCTGACTTTC

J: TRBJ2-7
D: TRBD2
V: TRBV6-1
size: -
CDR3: CASSLRGGYYEQYF
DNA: TGTGCCAGCAGTCTCCGCGGGGGATACTACGAGCAGTACTTC

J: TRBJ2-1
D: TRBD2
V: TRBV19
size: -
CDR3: CASSIGALAGGQRNEQFF
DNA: TGTGCCAGTAGTATAGGGGCCCTAGCGGGGGGGCAAAGGAATGAGCAGTTCTTC

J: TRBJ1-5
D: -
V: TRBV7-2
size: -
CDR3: CASSSGLNNQPQHF
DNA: TGTGCCAGCAGCTCGGGACTCAACAATCAGCCCCAGCATTTT

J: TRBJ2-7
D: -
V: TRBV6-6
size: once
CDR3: CASSFPLGQHTSEQYF
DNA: TGTGCCAGCAGTTTCCCCCTAGGACAGCATACGTCCGAGCAGTACTTC

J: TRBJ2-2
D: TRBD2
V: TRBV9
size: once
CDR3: CASSPYDGGGLFF
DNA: TGTGCCAGCAGCCCGTACGACGGGGGGGGGCTGTTTTTT

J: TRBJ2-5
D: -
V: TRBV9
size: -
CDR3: CASSGRNKETQYF
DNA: TGTGCCAGCAGCGGACGGAACAAGGAGACCCAGTACTTC

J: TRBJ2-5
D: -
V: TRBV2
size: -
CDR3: CASSEWLGLSHF
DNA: TGTGCCAGCAGTGAATGGCTAGGTCTTAGTCACTTC

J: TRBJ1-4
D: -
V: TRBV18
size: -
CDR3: CASLGRINEKLFF
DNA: TGTGCCAGCTTGGGACGGATTAATGAAAAACTGTTTTTT

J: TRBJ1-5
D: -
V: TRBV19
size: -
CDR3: CASSIDSGAGNQPQHF
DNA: TGTGCCAGTAGTATAGATAGCGGGGCCGGCAATCAGCCCCAGCATTTT

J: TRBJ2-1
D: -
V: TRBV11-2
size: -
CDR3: CASSRPSLGGYHEQFF
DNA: TGTGCCAGCAGCCGACCTAGTCTTGGAGGGTACCATGAGCAGTTCTTC

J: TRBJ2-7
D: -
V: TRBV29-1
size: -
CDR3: CSVVGGGYEQYF
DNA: TGCAGCGTTGTAGGGGGAGGGTACGAGCAGTACTTC

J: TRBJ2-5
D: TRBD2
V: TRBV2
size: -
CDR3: CAISGGETQYF
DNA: TGTGCCATTTCGGGAGGGGAGACCCAGTACTTC

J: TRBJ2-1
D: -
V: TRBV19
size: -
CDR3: CASSPSSVTPYNEQFF
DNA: TGTGCCAGTAGTCCGAGTTCAGTTACACCGTACAATGAGCAGTTCTTC

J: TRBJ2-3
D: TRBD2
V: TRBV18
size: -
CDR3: CASSEPGLAGTDTQYF
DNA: TGTGCCAGCTCAGAACCGGGACTAGCAGGCACAGATACGCAGTATTTT

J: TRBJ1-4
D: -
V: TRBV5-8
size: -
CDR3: CASSLEWGVNEKLFF
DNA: TGTGCCAGCAGCTTGGAATGGGGGGTAAATGAAAAACTGTTTTTT

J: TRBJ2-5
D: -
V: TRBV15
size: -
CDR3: CATSRDVASRETQYF
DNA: TGTGCCACCAGCAGAGACGTCGCAAGTCGAGAGACCCAGTACTTC

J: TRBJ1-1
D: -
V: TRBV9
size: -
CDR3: CASSVLQGPAGTEAFF
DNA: TGTGCCAGCAGCGTCTTGCAGGGGCCCGCAGGGACTGAAGCTTTCTTT

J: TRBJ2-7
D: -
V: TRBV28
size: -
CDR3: CASSAAGGTFHYEQYF
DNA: TGTGCCAGCAGTGCGGCTGGGGGAACATTTCACTACGAGCAGTACTTC

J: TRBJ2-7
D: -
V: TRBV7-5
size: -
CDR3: CVRSRSGERLSYEQYF
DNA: TGTGTCAGAAGCCGGTCGGGAGAGAGACTCTCCTACGAGCAGTACTTC

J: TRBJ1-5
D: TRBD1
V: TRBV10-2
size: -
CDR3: CASSDPGTVRSNQPQHF
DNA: TGCGCCAGCAGTGATCCCGGGACAGTTCGTAGCAATCAGCCCCAGCATTTT

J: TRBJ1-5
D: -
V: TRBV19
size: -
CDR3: CASSNRQSRQPQHF
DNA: TGTGCCAGTAGTAATCGGCAAAGCAGACAGCCCCAGCATTTT

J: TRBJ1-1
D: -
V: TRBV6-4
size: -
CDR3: CASSEGNTEAFF
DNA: TGTGCCAGCAGTGAAGGGAACACTGAAGCTTTCTTT

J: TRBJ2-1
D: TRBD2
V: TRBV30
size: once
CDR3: CAGEGGLTSGVYNEQFF
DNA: TGTGCCGGGGAGGGGGGGCTTACTAGCGGGGTTTACAATGAGCAGTTCTTC

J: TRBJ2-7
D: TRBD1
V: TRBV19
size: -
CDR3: CASSIGPPWTGPHHYEQYF
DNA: TGTGCCAGTAGTATAGGCCCACCCTGGACAGGGCCCCACCACTACGAGCAGTACTTC

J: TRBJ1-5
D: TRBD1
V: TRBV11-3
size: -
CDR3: CAIRTGRVYQPQHF
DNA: TGTGCCATCCGGACAGGGAGGGTGTATCAGCCCCAGCATTTT

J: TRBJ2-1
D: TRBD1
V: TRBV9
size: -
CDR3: CASSQGQGDYNEQFF
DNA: TGTGCCAGCAGCCAAGGACAGGGGGACTACAATGAGCAGTTCTTC